The sequence of this TCR beta chain was determined in a study of vaccination and CD4 T cells after COVID-19. Turning to the study itself: Six male and four female convalescents took part, two of them Hispanic. The post-COVID samples were taken a median approximately 3.5 months after diagnosis, anywhere from 35 to 161.

The Oncomine TCR Beta short-read assay was what sequenced the DNA obtained from cultured CD4+ T cells. One entry per CDR3 protein, called by TCRdb with MiXCR from the PCR reads. This sample carries about 17,000 distinct CDR3 sequences, roughly 43% of them seen once, and the ten largest clones take about 6%. There are a few counts of this clonotype. Its antigen is still unknown. Trimming pared 5 bases from V and 2 bases from J, leaving 13 bases between. This CDR3 comprises 15 residues. The treatment here: roughly 10-day PBMC culture with coronavirus spike peptide pools or control peptides (ViraFEST assay).

This TCR came from a human donor who had recovered from COVID-19. The sequences come from CD4+ T cells from blood, cultured in vitro, collected after SARS-CoV-2 vaccination. The chain has TRBV23-1 and TRBJ1-5, with a possible D match to TRBD1 (5 bases). TRBV23-1 is an open reading frame whose function is uncertain. For the CDR3, the DNA is TGCGCCAGCAGTGAGCAGGGTTCCCGCAATCAGCCCCAGCATTTT. Its protein is CASSEQGSRNQPQHF.